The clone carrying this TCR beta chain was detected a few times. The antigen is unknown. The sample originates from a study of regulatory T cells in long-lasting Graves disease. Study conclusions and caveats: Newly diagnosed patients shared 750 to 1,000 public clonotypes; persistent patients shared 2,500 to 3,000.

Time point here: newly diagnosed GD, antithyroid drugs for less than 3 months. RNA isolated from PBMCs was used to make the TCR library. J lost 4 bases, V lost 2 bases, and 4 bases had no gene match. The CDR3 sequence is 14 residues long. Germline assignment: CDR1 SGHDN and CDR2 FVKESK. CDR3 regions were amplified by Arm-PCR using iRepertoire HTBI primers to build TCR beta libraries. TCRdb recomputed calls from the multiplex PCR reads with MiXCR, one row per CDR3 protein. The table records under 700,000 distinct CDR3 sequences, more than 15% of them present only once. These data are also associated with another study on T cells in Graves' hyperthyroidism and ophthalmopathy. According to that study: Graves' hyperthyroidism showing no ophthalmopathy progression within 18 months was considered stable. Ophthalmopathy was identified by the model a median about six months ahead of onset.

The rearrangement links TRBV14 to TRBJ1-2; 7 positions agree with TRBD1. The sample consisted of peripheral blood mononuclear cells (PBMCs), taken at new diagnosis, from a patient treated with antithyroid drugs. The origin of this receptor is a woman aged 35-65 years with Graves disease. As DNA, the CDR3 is TGTGCCAGCAGCCAAATGGGACAGTTCTATGGCTACACCTTC. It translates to CASSQMGQFYGYTF.